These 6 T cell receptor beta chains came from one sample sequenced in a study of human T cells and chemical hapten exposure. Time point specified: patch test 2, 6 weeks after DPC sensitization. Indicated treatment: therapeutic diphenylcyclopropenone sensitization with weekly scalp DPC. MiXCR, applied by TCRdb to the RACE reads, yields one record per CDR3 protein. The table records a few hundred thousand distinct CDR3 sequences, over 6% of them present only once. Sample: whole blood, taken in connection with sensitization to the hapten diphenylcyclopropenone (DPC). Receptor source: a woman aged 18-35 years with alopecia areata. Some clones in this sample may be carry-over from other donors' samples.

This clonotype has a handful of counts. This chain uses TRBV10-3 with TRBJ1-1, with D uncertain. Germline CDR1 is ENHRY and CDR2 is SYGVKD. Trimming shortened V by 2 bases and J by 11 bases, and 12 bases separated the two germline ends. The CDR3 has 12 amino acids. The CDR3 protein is CAISEASTDAFF. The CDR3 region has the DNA TGTGCCATCAGTGAGGCGAGCACGGATGCTTTCTTT.

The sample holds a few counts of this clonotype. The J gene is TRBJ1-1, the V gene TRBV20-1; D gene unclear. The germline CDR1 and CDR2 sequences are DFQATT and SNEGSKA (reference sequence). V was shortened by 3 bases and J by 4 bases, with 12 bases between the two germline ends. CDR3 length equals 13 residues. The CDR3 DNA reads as TGCAGTGCTAGTCGGGGAGGAATCACTGAAGCTTTCTTT. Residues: CSASRGGITEAFF.

The CDR3 DNA follows: TGTGCCAGCAGTGGGGACAATCAAGAGACCCAGTACTTC. Translating it yields CASSGDNQETQYF. This chain links TRBV6-1 with TRBJ2-5; a weak D match, TRBD1 (6 bases). This CDR3 contains 13 residues. Trimming stripped 4 bases from V and 2 bases from J, with 8 bases between. Germline-derived CDR1 and CDR2 are MNHNS and SASEGT.

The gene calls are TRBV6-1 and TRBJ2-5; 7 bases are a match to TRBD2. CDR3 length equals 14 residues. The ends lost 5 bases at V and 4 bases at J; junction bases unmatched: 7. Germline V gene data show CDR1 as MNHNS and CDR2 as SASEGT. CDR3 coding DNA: TGTGCCAGCAGTTTGGGGACGGGAGGAGAGACCCAGTACTTC. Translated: CASSLGTGGETQYF.

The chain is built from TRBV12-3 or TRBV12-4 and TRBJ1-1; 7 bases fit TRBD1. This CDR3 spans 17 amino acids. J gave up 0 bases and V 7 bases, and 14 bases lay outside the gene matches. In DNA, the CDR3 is TGTGCCAGCAACTCCGTAGGCGGGGGACAGATGAACACTGAAGCTTTCTTT. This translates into CASNSVGGGQMNTEAFF.

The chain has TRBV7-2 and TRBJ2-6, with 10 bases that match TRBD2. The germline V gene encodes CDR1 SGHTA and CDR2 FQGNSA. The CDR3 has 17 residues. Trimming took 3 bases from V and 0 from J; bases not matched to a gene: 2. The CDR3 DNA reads TGTGCCAGCAGCTTTAGCGGGGGGCGCTCTGGGGCCAACGTCCTGACTTTC. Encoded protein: CASSFSGGRSGANVLTF.